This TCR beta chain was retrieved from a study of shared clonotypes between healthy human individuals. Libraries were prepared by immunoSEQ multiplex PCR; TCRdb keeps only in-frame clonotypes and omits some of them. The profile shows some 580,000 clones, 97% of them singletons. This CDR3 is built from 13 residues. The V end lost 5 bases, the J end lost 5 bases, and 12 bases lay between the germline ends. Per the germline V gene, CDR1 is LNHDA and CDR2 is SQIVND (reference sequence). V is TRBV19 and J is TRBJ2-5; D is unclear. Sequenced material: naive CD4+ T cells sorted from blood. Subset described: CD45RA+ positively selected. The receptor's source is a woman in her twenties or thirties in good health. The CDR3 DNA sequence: TGTGCCAGTAGTTCCGACCGCATCGAGACCCAGTACTTC. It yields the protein CASSSDRIETQYF.